What follows describes a single T cell receptor beta chain. Which antigen it targets is not known. Per-base quality was not reported, and no clone a single base away is much larger than it. This sample is part of a study of Graves' ophthalmopathy and Graves' hyperthyroidism (dated by TCRdb to 2016 to 2019). With regard to the full study: Peripheral blood was collected at initial diagnosis, prior to any treatment. To tell Graves' ophthalmopathy apart from Graves' hyperthyroidism, and to predict which patients would progress to ophthalmopathy, the study relied on TCR beta repertoire signatures. Following sampling, methimazole starting at 30 mg daily was administered to hyperthyroidism patients, and high-dose intravenous methylprednisolone was administered to ophthalmopathy patients. In a handful of hyperthyroidism patients, the T-cell repertoire of thyroid tissue was compared with the T-cell repertoire of blood. An independent validation cohort was composed of 18 hyperthyroidism patients and around 16 patients who later progressed from hyperthyroidism to ophthalmopathy. In total, 135 blood samples were TCR-sequenced: around 42 ophthalmopathy, over 70 hyperthyroidism and roughly 17 hyperthyroidism-to-ophthalmopathy patients. To explore V-J signatures that separate ophthalmopathy from hyperthyroidism, a discovery set of about a hundred patients was enrolled, consisting of about 43 with ophthalmopathy and 55 to 65 with stable hyperthyroidism.

Patients with ophthalmopathy had moderately to severely active disease, with a Clinical Activity Score of 3 or more, a NOSPECS grade of 4 or more, and a disease duration of less than 3 months. Patients with other autoimmune diseases, uncontrolled infections, pregnancy or lactation were excluded from the study. Clinical symptoms, serum thyroxine, TRAb, thyroid ultrasound and orbital computed tomography were used for diagnosis. Ficoll-Paque density gradient centrifugation was used to isolate PBMCs from 9.5 to 10 ml of fresh peripheral blood. Trizol reagent was used to extract the total RNA, and its quality was then checked on an Agilent 2100 Bioanalyzer. The germline V gene encodes CDR1 MNHEY and CDR2 SVGAGI. The junction shows trimming of 2 bases on V and 4 bases on J, plus 21 bases between the germline ends. The CDR3, from cysteine to phenylalanine, totals 17 residues. Only the CDR3 region is kept as DNA, spanning 51 bases read in frame from base 1.

TCR beta CDR3 regions were amplified from RNA transcripts for repertoire sequencing. HTBI primers and the Qiagen OneStep RT-PCR kit were used in a first-round RT-PCR, which was followed by a second-round multiplex PCR, size selection and purification. Sequencing of the libraries was carried out on an Illumina HiSeq2000 in paired-end mode with 100 bp reads. For the original study's pipeline: SOAPnuke was used to process the reads, removing any read that contained adapters or uncalled bases, had a mean Phred below 15, or lacked an exact match to the constant primer or identifier. COPE v1.2.5 was used to merge high-quality paired reads. Each unique nucleotide sequence was treated as a clonotype, and MiTCR v1.1 was used to align the clonotypes to the IMGT TRB V, D and J references. Analysis was restricted to V-J combinations with a frequency above 0.0001, which covered 99.2% of repertoires. A TCR clonal expansion and chaos score per V-J combination was defined as the ratio of F50 clonal expansion to chaos observed in the TCRdist matrix. Welch's t-statistics and random forest were used to reduce the features to roughly 14 V-J combinations, which were then used as input to a naive Bayes classifier. The Morisita-Horn index was used to measure how similar the thyroid and blood repertoires were. TCRdb reanalyzed the raw reads on its own, using fastp at Q25 for trimming and MiXCR for clone calling, and kept in-frame beta chains. Merged by CDR3 protein, the rows form single entries marked with the most common genes and DNA. These V and J calls rely on TCRdb rather than the paper's analysis. The sample contains a few hundred thousand distinct CDR3 sequences, roughly 15% of them found a single time. The ten top clones hold 9% to 15% of the sample.

Here is what the overall study found, with its caveats: In validation, the model predicted ophthalmopathy progression with roughly 68% sensitivity and approximately 75% specificity; more than ten predicted patients were CT-confirmed with GO in a median of about 6.1 months. Most expanded thyroid clonotypes with a frequency above 0.001 also appeared in blood, which suggests that blood repertoires may reflect the immune response in the thyroid. The 13-signature model separated ophthalmopathy from stable hyperthyroidism with around 90% sensitivity and almost 84% specificity in cross-validation, and 80%/75% in the test set. No statistical method was used to predetermine the sample size, and group allocation was not hidden from the investigators.

The sequenced material came from peripheral blood. The TCR originated in an adult man with Graves' ophthalmopathy. This chain joins TRBV6-5 to TRBJ2-7, with the D gene call left open. The CDR3 reads as follows: CASSYGTLLPSGYEQYF. The nucleotide sequence is TGTGCCAGCAGTTACGGAACCCTATTACCCTCGGGTTACGAGCAGTACTTC.